These 28 T cell receptor beta chains were sequenced from one sample in a study of T cell responses to AZD1222 COVID-19 vaccine. The data were produced by immunoSEQ multiplex PCR, yet TCRdb's version contains in-frame clones alone and is incomplete. The table records about 84,000 clones, about 85% of them present only once. This specimen was peripheral blood, taken on day 0 of AZD1222 vaccination. The receptors here all came from an adult in good health.

This chain links TRBV29-1 with TRBJ1-1; no clear D gene. CDR1 and CDR2 from the germline V gene are SQVTM and ANQGSEA. V was trimmed by 5 bases and J by 5 bases, leaving 6 bases between them. The CDR3 consists of 10 residues. DNA for the CDR3: TGCAGCGTTTATGATACTGAAGCTTTCTTT. Translation gives CSVYDTEAFF.

J is TRBJ1-2 and V is TRBV12-3 or TRBV12-4, with 7 bases that match TRBD1. This CDR3 has 12 residues. After removal of 5 bases from V and 14 bases from J, the junction contained 11 bases not matched to a gene. Written as DNA, the CDR3 is TGTGCCAGCAGTGTCGGACGGACCAGGGGGACCTTC. Protein sequence: CASSVGRTRGTF.

The chain is built from TRBV6-5 and TRBJ1-5; TRBD1 matches 9 bases. CDR1 and CDR2 from the germline V gene are MNHEY and SVGAGI. The CDR3 covers 14 residues. V lost 6 bases and J lost 8; bases outside the gene matches: 8. The CDR3 is CASSAGTGLEPQHF. CDR3 nucleotide sequence: TGTGCCAGCAGCGCCGGGACAGGGCTGGAGCCCCAGCATTTT.

The chain has TRBV12-3 or TRBV12-4 and TRBJ1-1, with D unclear. This CDR3 has 13 amino acids. Deletions cut 3 bases from V and 3 bases from J, with 8 bases between. The CDR3 DNA is TGTGCCAGCAGTTTTAGAAGGGACACTGAAGCTTTCTTT. Translated, it gives CASSFRRDTEAFF.

The chain links TRBV6-5 to TRBJ1-1; D remains ambiguous. The CDR3 covers 16 residues. V lost 0 bases and J 0 bases, leaving 11 bases between the germline ends. Per the germline V gene, CDR1 is MNHEY and CDR2 is SVGAGI. The CDR3 spells CASSYSTGRMNTEAFF. In DNA, the CDR3 is TGTGCCAGCAGTTACTCGACGGGCAGGATGAACACTGAAGCTTTCTTT.

V gene TRBV4-1 combines with J gene TRBJ2-3; D not certain. V was pared by 0 bases and J by 2 bases, with 9 bases between. The CDR3 extends over 15 amino acids. The V gene's germline CDR1 is MGHRA and CDR2 YSYEKL. The CDR3 DNA sequence: TGCGCCAGCAGCCAAGACGGTAGGATCACAGATACGCAGTATTTT. Translated: CASSQDGRITDTQYF.

This sequence joins TRBV11-3 and TRBJ2-2, with 8 positions matching TRBD2. V dropped 8 bases and J dropped 8; count of bases not matched to a gene: 10. Germline loops: CDR1 SGHNT, CDR2 YENEEA. The CDR3 consists of 14 residues. The CDR3 loop reads CASDIAGLPGELFF. The CDR3 DNA sequence: TGTGCCAGCGATATAGCGGGACTACCTGGGGAGCTGTTTTTT.

The CDR3 nucleotides are TGTGCCAGCGCAGGGAATGGTGGCACTGAAGCTTTCTTT. It encodes CASAGNGGTEAFF. The chain couples TRBV3-1 (or the pseudogene TRBV3-2) to TRBJ1-1; D might be TRBD1 (5 bases). With 8 bases removed from V and 4 bases from J, the gap between germline ends came to 14 bases. Germline CDR1 LGHDT, CDR2 YNNKEL (reference sequence). The CDR3 covers 13 residues.

This chain links TRBV21-1 with TRBJ2-7; the table names TRBD2, a call not compared with the DNA. TRBV21-1 counts as a pseudogene. The CDR3 runs 16 residues. CDR3 DNA: TGTGCCAGCAGCAAAGTGACTAGCGGGAGGGACTACGAGCAGTACTTC. As protein: CASSKVTSGRDYEQYF.

This chain links TRBV6-5 with TRBJ1-1, with no clear D. V was trimmed by 1 base and J by 1 base, leaving 4 bases between them. In germline, CDR1 is MNHEY, CDR2 SVGAGI. The CDR3 contains 13 residues. The DNA of the CDR3 is TGTGCCAGCAGTTACTGGGGGAACACTGAAGCTTTCTTT. This codes for CASSYWGNTEAFF.

This chain connects TRBV28 to TRBJ2-6; D unresolved. Between the trimmed V and J ends, which lost 3 bases and 1 base, there was a span of 16 bases. Germline CDR1 and CDR2: MDHEN and SYDVKM. CDR3 size: 18 residues. CDR3 region: CASSLSSGRRSGANVLTF. The CDR3 region has the DNA TGTGCCAGCAGTTTGTCGTCAGGCAGGCGGTCTGGGGCCAACGTCCTGACTTTC.

The V and J genes are TRBV30 and TRBJ1-1; 8 nucleotides align to TRBD1. Trimming removed 1 base from V and 1 base from J; junction bases left unmatched: 8. The germline CDR1 and CDR2 sequences are GTSNPN and SVGIG (reference sequence). There are 16 residues in the CDR3. This CDR3 is CAWSGATTGANTEAFF. Written as DNA, the CDR3 is TGTGCCTGGAGTGGGGCTACGACAGGGGCGAACACTGAAGCTTTCTTT. The complete variable domain, with remaining parts taken from reference TRBV30 and TRBJ1-1, reads SQTIHQWPATLVQPVGSPLSLECTVEGTSNPNLYWYRQAAGRGLQLLFYSVGIGQISSEVPQNLSASRPQDRQFILSSKKLLLSDSGFYLCAWSGATTGANTEAFFGQGTRLTVV.

The V gene is TRBV6-5, the J gene TRBJ1-2; no firm D call. Trimming removed 2 bases from V and 4 bases from J, with 8 bases in between. The CDR3 runs 13 residues. The germline V gene encodes CDR1 MNHEY and CDR2 SVGAGI. The CDR3 is CASSYGFGYGYTF. The CDR3 coding sequence is TGTGCCAGCAGTTACGGGTTTGGCTATGGCTACACCTTC.

The gene calls are TRBV3-1 (or the pseudogene TRBV3-2) and TRBJ1-5, with D uncertain. Germline V gene sequence: CDR1 LGHDT, CDR2 YNNKEL (reference sequence). There are 12 residues in the CDR3. Trimming stripped 0 bases from V and 7 bases from J, with 4 bases between. The CDR3 protein is CASSQEGQPQHF. The CDR3 DNA reads TGTGCCAGCAGCCAAGAGGGACAGCCCCAGCATTTT.

The J gene is TRBJ1-4, the V gene TRBV19; TRBD1 might be the D (6 bases). Germline values: CDR1 LNHDA, CDR2 SQIVND (reference sequence). CDR3 size: 19 residues. Trimming pared 3 bases from V and 0 bases from J, leaving 20 bases between. The chain's CDR3 is CASSIREKGTPTTNEKLFF. The CDR3 DNA reads TGTGCCAGTAGTATTCGGGAAAAGGGGACACCCACAACTAATGAAAAACTGTTTTTT.

The chain carries TRBV5-1 and TRBJ2-7; D is perhaps TRBD1 (6 bases). The CDR3 has 14 amino acids. V was shortened by 2 bases and J by 6 bases, with 15 bases between the two germline ends. Germline CDR1 is SGHRS and CDR2 is YFSETQ. CDR3 sequence: CASSFRTEDSEQYF. CDR3 DNA: TGCGCCAGCAGCTTTAGGACAGAAGATTCCGAGCAGTACTTC.

The chain couples TRBV10-1 to TRBJ2-1; TRBD2 matches at 9 bases. Trimming cost V 8 bases and J 7 bases; bases outside gene matches: 9. Germline loops: CDR1 WNHNN, CDR2 SYGVQD (reference sequence). The CDR3 spans 14 residues. The CDR3 nucleotides read TGCGCCAGCTCTGATAGCGGGAGCTCAAATGAGCAGTTCTTC. This encodes CASSDSGSSNEQFF.

The rearrangement uses TRBV9 and TRBJ2-2; 11 nucleotides align to TRBD2. V lost 6 bases, J lost 5 bases, and 9 bases stayed unmatched. The V gene's germline CDR1 is SGDLS and CDR2 YYNGEE. This CDR3 region has 16 residues. The CDR3 sequence: CASNRLAGGLTGELFF. CDR3 nucleotides: TGTGCCAGCAACCGGCTAGCGGGAGGTTTAACCGGGGAGCTGTTTTTT.

The rearrangement uses TRBV4-2 and TRBJ1-1; TRBD1 is a possible D gene (5 bases). V lost 2 bases and J lost 4, with 14 bases in between. Germline CDR1 and CDR2: LGHNA and YNFKEQ. The CDR3 length is 15 residues. CDR3 nucleotide sequence: TGTGCCAGCAGCCAATCTACAGGTCTGCGCACTGAAGCTTTCTTT. It specifies CASSQSTGLRTEAFF.

This chain links TRBV5-1 with TRBJ2-4, with 7 bases that match TRBD2. This CDR3 has 14 amino acids. The germline V gene has CDR1 SGHRS and CDR2 YFSETQ. The V and J ends lost 4 bases and 3 bases, in that order; junction bases with no gene match: 4. The CDR3 reads CASSPSGNKNIQYF. In DNA, the CDR3 is TGCGCCAGCAGCCCTAGCGGCAACAAAAACATTCAGTACTTC.

The chain combines TRBV12-3 or TRBV12-4 with TRBJ1-1; 8 bases are shared with TRBD1. V shed 7 bases, J shed 9 bases, and the junction held 10 bases outside the gene matches. CDR3 length: 13 residues. The CDR3 DNA is TGTGCCAGCACCGTGGCCGGGGACAGGAAAGCTTTCTTT. Translation: CASTVAGDRKAFF.

This clone was counted between two and nine times. The chain recombines TRBV4-2 with TRBJ1-2; no definite D call. The ends were cut back, 6 bases at V and 3 bases at J, with 8 bases in the middle. The CDR3 has 12 amino acids. Looked up from germline, CDR1 is LGHNA and CDR2 is YNFKEQ. The CDR3 is CASRLGDYGYTF. The CDR3 nucleotides are TGTGCCAGCAGACTAGGAGACTATGGCTACACCTTC.

The gene calls are TRBV30 and TRBJ1-4, with D possibly TRBD1 on 5 matching bases. V dropped 2 bases and J dropped 8 bases, with 21 bases sitting between them. CDR3 length: 16 residues. CDR1 is GTSNPN, CDR2 SVGIG, per germline (reference sequence). As DNA, the CDR3 is TGTGCCTGGAGTAGATCCCCCGGGACCCCGCGGGAAAAACTGTTTTTT. Encoded protein: CAWSRSPGTPREKLFF.

The table lists this clone with a count of one. The gene calls are TRBV7-2 and TRBJ1-5; no clear D. This CDR3 has 14 residues. Germline CDR1 SGHTA, CDR2 FQGNSA. Deletions cut 5 bases from V and 5 bases from J, with 13 bases between. DNA of the CDR3: TGTGCCAGCAGCCCCCGACGGGGAGATCAGCCCCAGCATTTT. Its translation is CASSPRRGDQPQHF. The variable domain in full, completed from reference TRBV7-2 and TRBJ1-5, reads GAGVSQSPSNKVTEKGKDVELRCDPISGHTALYWYRQSLGQGLEFLIYFQGNSAPDKSGLPSDRFSAERTGGSVSTLTIQRTQQEDSAVYLCASSPRRGDQPQHFGDGTRLSIL.

The rearrangement links TRBV7-9 to TRBJ1-2; tentative D call: TRBD1 (6 bases). There are 15 residues in the CDR3. CDR1 SEHNR and CDR2 FQNEAQ come from the germline V gene (reference sequence). V shed 4 bases and J shed 5 bases, with 17 bases lying between them. The CDR3 reads CASSSLGQSLYGYTF. The CDR3 DNA sequence: TGTGCCAGCAGCTCACTAGGACAGAGTCTATATGGCTACACCTTC.

The CDR3 region is CAWTRGGSGYEQYF. In DNA, the CDR3 is TGTGCCTGGACCCGGGGGGGCTCCGGGTACGAGCAGTACTTC. The chain recombines TRBV30 with TRBJ2-7; 8 nucleotides line up with TRBD2. This CDR3 region has 14 residues. V shed 4 bases, J shed 4 bases, and the junction held 9 bases outside the gene matches. Per germline, CDR1 GTSNPN and CDR2 SVGIG (reference sequence).

The CDR3 is CASSKGQQETQYF. CDR3 sequence (DNA): TGTGCCAGTAGTAAGGGACAGCAAGAGACCCAGTACTTC. V and J are TRBV19 and TRBJ2-5; 7 nucleotides match TRBD1. V lost 4 bases to trimming and J lost 2 bases; unmatched junction nucleotides: 1. The CDR3 is 13 residues long. Germline CDR1 and CDR2: LNHDA and SQIVND (reference sequence).

CDR3 in amino acids: CASSEASYNEQFF. The DNA for the CDR3 is TGTGCCAGCAGTGAGGCCTCCTACAATGAGCAGTTCTTC. The chain recombines TRBV25-1 with TRBJ2-1; D is uncertain. The CDR3 totals 13 residues. The V gene lost 3 bases and the J gene lost 0 bases, with 3 bases spanning the gap. Germline lookup yields CDR1 MGHDK and CDR2 SYGVNS.